The next 8 T cell receptor beta chains were all read from a single sample in a study of T cells after yellow fever vaccination. TCRdb analysed the 5' RACE reads with MiXCR anew, one entry per CDR3 protein. The data hold around 320,000 distinct CDR3 sequences, with around 10% observed a single time. The source was CD4+ T cells sorted from PBMCs, collected 5 days after the yellow fever booster vaccination. The receptors stem from a man aged 18 to 30 who received the YFV17D yellow fever vaccine.

This sequence joins TRBV18 and TRBJ1-6, with 8 nucleotides matching TRBD1. With 1 base clipped from V and 4 bases from J, the junction kept 6 bases outside the gene matches. The CDR3 totals 17 residues. Germline CDR1 KGHSH, CDR2 LQKENI. CDR3: CASSPRTGPLYNSPLHF. CDR3 nucleotides: TGTGCCAGCTCACCACGGACAGGGCCACTTTATAATTCACCCCTCCACTTT.

This clonotype has just a few counts. This chain connects TRBV19 to TRBJ2-2, with D maybe TRBD1 (6 bases). V shed 6 bases and J shed 2 bases, with 10 bases lying between them. CDR1 and CDR2 from the germline V gene are LNHDA and SQIVND (reference sequence). The CDR3 totals 14 residues. In nucleotides, the CDR3 is TGTGCCAGTAGCAAGGACAGAAACACCGGGGAGCTGTTTTTT. Encoded protein: CASSKDRNTGELFF.

This clonotype has a count of ten or more. CDR3 sequence (DNA): TGCGCCAGCAGCCAATCAATAGGAAGTCCCGGGGGCTACCAAGAGACCCAGTACTTC. Translation: CASSQSIGSPGGYQETQYF. The rearrangement joins TRBV4-1 to TRBJ2-5; possibly TRBD1 or TRBD2 for D (6 bases each). Germline assignment: CDR1 MGHRA and CDR2 YSYEKL. Trimming pared 2 bases from V and 0 bases from J, leaving 22 bases between. The CDR3 covers 19 residues.

This clonotype showed up just a few times. This CDR3 reads CASSPPRLAKNIQYF. The CDR3 coding sequence is TGTGCCAGCAGCCCCCCCCGCCTAGCCAAAAACATTCAGTACTTC. The V and J genes are TRBV5-5 and TRBJ2-4; unclear D gene. Germline values: CDR1 SGHKS, CDR2 YYEKEE (reference sequence). This CDR3 is built from 15 residues. V lost 4 bases and J lost 0, with 11 bases in between.

The chain employs TRBV20-1 and TRBJ1-1; D gene ambiguous. CDR1 is DFQATT, CDR2 SNEGSKA, per germline (reference sequence). The CDR3 totals 14 residues. The V and J ends lost 1 base and 1 base respectively, with 10 bases between them. The CDR3 sequence: CSARVFARNTEAFF. The DNA of the CDR3 is TGCAGTGCTAGAGTTTTCGCCCGGAACACTGAAGCTTTCTTT.

This clonotype was counted only a few times. The rearrangement uses TRBV6-5 and TRBJ2-7; 7 bases align to TRBD1. The germline CDR1 and CDR2 sequences are MNHEY and SVGAGI. The CDR3 runs to 14 residues. The junction had 7 bases not matched to a gene; V was cut back by 2 bases and J by 6 bases. DNA of the CDR3: TGTGCCAGCAGTTACCTGGGACAGCCCAGCGAGCAGTACTTC. Protein: CASSYLGQPSEQYF.

In its sample, this clonotype was seen a few times. This chain uses TRBV5-4 with TRBJ2-2, with 7 nucleotides matching TRBD2. With V trimmed by 1 base and J by 4 bases, 13 bases remained unmatched. Germline V lookup: CDR1 SGHNT, CDR2 YYREEE (reference sequence). The CDR3 runs 18 residues. The CDR3 DNA reads as TGTGCCAGCAGCTTGTCAACCGGGCCCGGGGGGAGCACCGGGGAGCTGTTTTTT. This codes for CASSLSTGPGGSTGELFF.

The table lists this clonotype with many counts. The rearrangement uses TRBV7-8 and TRBJ1-2, with D unclear. The CDR3 runs to 14 residues. Between the trimmed V and J ends, which lost 0 bases and 3 bases, there was a span of 8 bases. CDR1 and CDR2 from the germline V gene are SGHVS and FQNEAQ. The CDR3 loop is CASSLAGGYYGYTF. The CDR3 nucleotides are TGTGCCAGCAGCTTAGCGGGCGGTTACTATGGCTACACCTTC.